These 5 T cell receptor beta chains originate from one sample sequenced in a study of blood T cell repertoires in COVID-19. Generated by immunoSEQ multiplex PCR, the TCRdb table keeps only in-frame clones and is missing some. The table includes about 140,000 clones, more than 80% detected once. The sequenced sample was peripheral blood. The receptors come from a woman over 75 with acute or convalescent COVID-19.

CDR3 amino acids: CASSIEGGTEAFF. CDR3 coding DNA: TGTGCCAGTAGTATTGAAGGGGGCACTGAAGCTTTCTTT. The chain recombines TRBV19 with TRBJ1-1, with D maybe TRBD1 (6 bases). The CDR3 covers 13 residues. Germline V lookup: CDR1 LNHDA, CDR2 SQIVND (reference sequence). Trimming removed 3 bases at V and 4 bases at J, with 9 bases between.

The chain couples TRBV7-2 to TRBJ2-7; D perhaps matches TRBD2 (6 bases). This CDR3 is built from 16 residues. CDR1 and CDR2 (germline): SGHTA, FQGNSA. The germline V and J ends were trimmed by 5 bases and 2 bases, with 19 bases remaining between them. The chain's CDR3 is CASSPATRGLPYEQYF. The CDR3 DNA is TGTGCCAGCAGCCCTGCAACTCGGGGGTTACCCTACGAGCAGTACTTC.

The rearrangement joins TRBV6-5 to TRBJ1-1, with D unclear. CDR1 MNHEY and CDR2 SVGAGI come from the germline V gene. There are 14 residues in the CDR3. The V gene lost 0 bases and the J gene lost 5 bases, with 10 bases spanning the gap. For the CDR3, the DNA is TGTGCCAGCAGTTACTCGAGCGTGCGGACTGAAGCTTTCTTT. This encodes CASSYSSVRTEAFF.

This clone has a single count. The chain joins TRBV24-1 to TRBJ2-3, with D uncertain. Trimming pared 5 bases from V and 0 bases from J, leaving 11 bases between. Germline V gene sequence: CDR1 KGHDR, CDR2 SFDVKD. The CDR3 loop spans 15 amino acids. The CDR3 DNA reads as TGTGCCACCAGTGGATCGAGCCGCAGCACAGATACGCAGTATTTT. Encoded protein: CATSGSSRSTDTQYF.

The chain carries TRBV28 and TRBJ1-2; D gene unclear. CDR1 is MDHEN, CDR2 SYDVKM, per germline. V lost 2 bases and J 4 bases, leaving 5 bases between the germline ends. This CDR3 spans 12 amino acids. CDR3 region: CASSLSGYGYTF. DNA of the CDR3: TGTGCCAGCAGTTTAAGCGGCTATGGCTACACCTTC.